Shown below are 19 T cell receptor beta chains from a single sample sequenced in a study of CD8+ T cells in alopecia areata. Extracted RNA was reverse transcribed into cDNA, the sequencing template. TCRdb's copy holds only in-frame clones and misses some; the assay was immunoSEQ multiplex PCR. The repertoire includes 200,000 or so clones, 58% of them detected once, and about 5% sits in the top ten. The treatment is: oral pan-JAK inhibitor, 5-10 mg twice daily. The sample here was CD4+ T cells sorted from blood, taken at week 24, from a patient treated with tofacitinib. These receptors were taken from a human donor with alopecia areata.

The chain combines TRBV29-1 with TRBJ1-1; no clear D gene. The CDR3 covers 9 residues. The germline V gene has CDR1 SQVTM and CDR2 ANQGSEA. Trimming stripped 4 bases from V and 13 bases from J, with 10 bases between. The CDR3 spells CSVVPQGFF. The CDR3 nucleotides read TGCAGCGTTGTCCCGCAAGGTTTCTTT. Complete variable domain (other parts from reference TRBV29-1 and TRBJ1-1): SAVISQKPSRDICQRGTSLTIQCQVDSQVTMMFWYRQQPGQSLTLIATANQGSEATYESGFVIDKFPISRPNLTFSTLTVSNMSPEDSSIYLCSVVPQGFFGQGTRLTVV.

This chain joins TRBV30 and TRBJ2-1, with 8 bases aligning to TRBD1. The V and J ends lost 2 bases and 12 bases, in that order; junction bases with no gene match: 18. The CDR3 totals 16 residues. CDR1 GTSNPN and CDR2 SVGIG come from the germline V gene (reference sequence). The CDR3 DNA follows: TGTGCCTGGAGTCTAGGGACAGGCCTTACCGAGTTTCGGCAGTTCTTC. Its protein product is CAWSLGTGLTEFRQFF.

CDR3 protein: CASSPEGEDGYTF. The CDR3 region has the DNA TGTGCCAGCTCCCCCGAAGGAGAGGATGGCTACACCTTC. V usage is TRBV7-2 and J usage is TRBJ1-2; D call uncertain. Germline values: CDR1 SGHTA, CDR2 FQGNSA. Trimming removed 8 bases from V and 6 bases from J, with 16 bases in between. The CDR3 spans 13 residues.

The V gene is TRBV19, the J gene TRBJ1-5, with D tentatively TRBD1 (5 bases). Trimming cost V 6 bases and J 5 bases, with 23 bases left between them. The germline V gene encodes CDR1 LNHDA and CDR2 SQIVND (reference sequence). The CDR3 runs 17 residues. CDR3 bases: TGTGCCAGTAGAGACCGCCGCCACCCGGGGGTAGATCAGCCCCAGCATTTT. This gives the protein CASRDRRHPGVDQPQHF.

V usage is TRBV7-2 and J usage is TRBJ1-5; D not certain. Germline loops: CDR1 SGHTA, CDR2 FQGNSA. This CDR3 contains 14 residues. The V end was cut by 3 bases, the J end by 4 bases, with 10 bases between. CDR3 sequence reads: CASSFGVGNQPQHF. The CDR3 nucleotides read TGTGCCAGCAGCTTCGGGGTGGGTAATCAGCCCCAGCATTTT.

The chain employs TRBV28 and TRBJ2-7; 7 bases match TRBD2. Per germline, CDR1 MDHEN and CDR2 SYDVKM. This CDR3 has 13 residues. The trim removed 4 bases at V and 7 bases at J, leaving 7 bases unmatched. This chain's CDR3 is CASSSHSRGEQYF. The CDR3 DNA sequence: TGTGCCAGCAGTTCCCATTCGCGGGGGGAGCAGTACTTC.

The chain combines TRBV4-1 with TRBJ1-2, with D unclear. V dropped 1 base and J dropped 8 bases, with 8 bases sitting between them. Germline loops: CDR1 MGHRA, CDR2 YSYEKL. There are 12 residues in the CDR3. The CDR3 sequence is CASSQVGRGYTF. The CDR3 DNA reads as TGCGCCAGCAGCCAAGTGGGCAGAGGCTACACCTTC.

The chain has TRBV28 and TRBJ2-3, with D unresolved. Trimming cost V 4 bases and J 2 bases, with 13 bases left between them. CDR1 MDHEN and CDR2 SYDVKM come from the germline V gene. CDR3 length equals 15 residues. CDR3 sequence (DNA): TGTGCCAGCAGTTCCCCCGTATTCACCACAGATACGCAGTATTTT. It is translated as CASSSPVFTTDTQYF. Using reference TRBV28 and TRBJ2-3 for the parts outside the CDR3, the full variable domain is DVKVTQSSRYLVKRTGEKVFLECVQDMDHENMFWYRQDPGLGLRLIYFSYDVKMKEKGDIPEGYSVSREKKERFSLILESASTNQTSMYLCASSSPVFTTDTQYFGPGTRLTVL.

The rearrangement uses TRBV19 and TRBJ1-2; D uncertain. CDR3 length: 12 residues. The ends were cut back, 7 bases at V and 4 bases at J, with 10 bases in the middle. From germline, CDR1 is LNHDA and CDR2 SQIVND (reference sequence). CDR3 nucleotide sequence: TGTGCCAGTAACGGCGGATCCTATGGCTACACCTTC. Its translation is CASNGGSYGYTF.

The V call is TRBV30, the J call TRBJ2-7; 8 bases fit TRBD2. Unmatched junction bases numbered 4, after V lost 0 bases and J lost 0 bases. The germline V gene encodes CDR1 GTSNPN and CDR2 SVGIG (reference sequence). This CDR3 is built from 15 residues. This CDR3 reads CAWSVSSGFSYEQYF. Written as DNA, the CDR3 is TGTGCCTGGAGTGTGTCTAGCGGGTTCTCCTACGAGCAGTACTTC.

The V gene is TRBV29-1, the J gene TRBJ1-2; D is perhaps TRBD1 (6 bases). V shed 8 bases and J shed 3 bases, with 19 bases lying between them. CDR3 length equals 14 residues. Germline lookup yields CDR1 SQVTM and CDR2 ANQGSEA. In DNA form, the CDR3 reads TGCAGCACACACCGGGACACGAGGGACTATGGCTACACCTTC. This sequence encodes CSTHRDTRDYGYTF.

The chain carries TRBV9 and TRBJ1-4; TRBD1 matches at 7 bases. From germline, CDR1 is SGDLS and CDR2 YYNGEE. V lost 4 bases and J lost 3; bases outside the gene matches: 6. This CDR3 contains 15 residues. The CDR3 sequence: CASSYIGTANEKLFF. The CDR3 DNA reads TGTGCCAGCAGCTACATCGGGACAGCTAATGAAAAACTGTTTTTT.

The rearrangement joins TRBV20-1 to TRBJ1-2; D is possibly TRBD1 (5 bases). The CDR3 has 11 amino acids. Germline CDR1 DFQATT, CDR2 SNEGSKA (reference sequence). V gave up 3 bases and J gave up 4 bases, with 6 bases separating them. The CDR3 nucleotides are TGCAGTGCTAGCAGGGCCTATGGCTACACCTTC. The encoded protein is CSASRAYGYTF.

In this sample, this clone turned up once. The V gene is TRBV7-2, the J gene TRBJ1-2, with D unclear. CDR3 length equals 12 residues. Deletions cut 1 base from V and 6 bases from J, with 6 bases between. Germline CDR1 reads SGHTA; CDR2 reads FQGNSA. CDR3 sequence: CASSLGRDGYTF. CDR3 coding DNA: TGTGCCAGCAGCTTAGGGAGAGATGGCTACACCTTC. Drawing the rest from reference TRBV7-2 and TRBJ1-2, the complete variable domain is GAGVSQSPSNKVTEKGKDVELRCDPISGHTALYWYRQSLGQGLEFLIYFQGNSAPDKSGLPSDRFSAERTGGSVSTLTIQRTQQEDSAVYLCASSLGRDGYTFGSGTRLTVV.

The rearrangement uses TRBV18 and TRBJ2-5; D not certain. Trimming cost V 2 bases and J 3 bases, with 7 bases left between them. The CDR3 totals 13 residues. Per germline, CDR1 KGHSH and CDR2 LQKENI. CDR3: CASSPLPEETQYF. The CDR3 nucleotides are TGTGCCAGCTCACCATTACCAGAAGAGACCCAGTACTTC.

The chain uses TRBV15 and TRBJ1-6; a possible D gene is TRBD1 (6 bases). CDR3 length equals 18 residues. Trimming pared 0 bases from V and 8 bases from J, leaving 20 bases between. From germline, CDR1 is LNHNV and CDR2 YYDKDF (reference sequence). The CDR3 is CATSRDQAGELRDSPLHF. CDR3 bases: TGTGCCACCAGCAGAGATCAGGCAGGGGAACTTCGCGATTCACCCCTCCACTTT.

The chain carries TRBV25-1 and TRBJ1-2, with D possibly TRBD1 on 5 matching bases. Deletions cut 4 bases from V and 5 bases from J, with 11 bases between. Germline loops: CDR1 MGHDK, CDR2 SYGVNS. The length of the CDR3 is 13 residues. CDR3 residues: CASSVSRAYGYTF. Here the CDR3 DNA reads TGTGCCAGCAGTGTCTCCAGGGCTTATGGCTACACCTTC.

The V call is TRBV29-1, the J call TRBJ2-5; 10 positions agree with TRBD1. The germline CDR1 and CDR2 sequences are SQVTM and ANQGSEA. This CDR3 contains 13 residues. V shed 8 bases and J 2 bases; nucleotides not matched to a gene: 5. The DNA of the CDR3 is TGCAGCCAAGGACAGGGGGGGCAAGAGACCCAGTACTTC. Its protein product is CSQGQGGQETQYF.

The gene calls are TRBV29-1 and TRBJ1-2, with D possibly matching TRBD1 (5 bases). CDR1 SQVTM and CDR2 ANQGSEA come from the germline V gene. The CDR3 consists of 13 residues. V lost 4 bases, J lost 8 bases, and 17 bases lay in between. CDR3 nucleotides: TGCAGCGTTGTGGACCCTGGGGGTCAAGGCTACACCTTC. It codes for CSVVDPGGQGYTF.